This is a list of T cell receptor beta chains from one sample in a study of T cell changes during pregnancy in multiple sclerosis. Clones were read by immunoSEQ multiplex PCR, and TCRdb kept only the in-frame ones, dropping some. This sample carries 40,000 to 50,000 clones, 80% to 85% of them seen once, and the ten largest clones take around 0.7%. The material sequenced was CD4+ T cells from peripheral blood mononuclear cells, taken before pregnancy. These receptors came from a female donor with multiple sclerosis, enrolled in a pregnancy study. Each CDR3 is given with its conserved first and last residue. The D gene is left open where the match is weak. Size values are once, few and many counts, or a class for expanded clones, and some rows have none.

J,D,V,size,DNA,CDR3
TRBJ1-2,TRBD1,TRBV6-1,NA,TGTGCCAGCAGTGTACAGGGGGCGCAAGTTTTGGGTGGCTACACCTTC,CASSVQGAQVLGGYTF
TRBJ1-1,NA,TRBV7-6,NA,TGTGCCAGCAGCTTAGTCGGGGGAATGAACACTGAAGCTTTCTTT,CASSLVGGMNTEAFF
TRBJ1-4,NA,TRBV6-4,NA,TGTGCCAGCAGCCGACACAGGGATGAAAAACTGTTTTTT,CASSRHRDEKLFF
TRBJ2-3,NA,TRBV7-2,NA,TGTGCCAGCAGCCCCACCTACCTAGGCACAGATACGCAGTATTTT,CASSPTYLGTDTQYF
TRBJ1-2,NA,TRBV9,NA,TGTGCCAGCAGCGAACTTAGTGGCTACACCTTC,CASSELSGYTF
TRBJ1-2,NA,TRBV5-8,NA,TGTGCCAGCAGCCGTGGACAGATTAACTATGGCTACACCTTC,CASSRGQINYGYTF
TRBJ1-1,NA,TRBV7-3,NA,TGTGCCAGCAGCCTGGACTTGGTTGAAGCTTTCTTT,CASSLDLVEAFF
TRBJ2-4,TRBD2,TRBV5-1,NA,TGCGCCAGCTCCCCGGTGGTAGCGGGAGTTAGGGACATTCAGTACTTC,CASSPVVAGVRDIQYF
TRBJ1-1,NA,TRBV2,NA,TGTGCCAGCCGACAACAGGGATCCACTGAAGCTTTCTTT,CASRQQGSTEAFF
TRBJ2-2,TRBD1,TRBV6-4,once,TGTGCCAGCAGAGTGCAACAGGGGACCGGGGAGCTGTTTTTT,CASRVQQGTGELFF
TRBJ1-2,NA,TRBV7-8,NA,TGTGCCAGCAGCTCAAACGAGTTGTCCTATGGCTACACCTTC,CASSSNELSYGYTF
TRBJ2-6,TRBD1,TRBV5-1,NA,TGCGCCAGCAGCCATCACCTTAATACGGGACAGGGTCCGGGGAAATCTGGGGCCAACGTCCTGACTTTC,CASSHHLNTGQGPGKSGANVLTF
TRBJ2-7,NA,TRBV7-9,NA,TGTGCCAGCAGCTTAGGGACGCCCACACTAGGCGAGCAGTACTTC,CASSLGTPTLGEQYF
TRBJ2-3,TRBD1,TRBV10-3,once,TGTGCCATCAGGGGACAGGGGATAATAACTACAGATACGCAGTATTTT,CAIRGQGIITTDTQYF
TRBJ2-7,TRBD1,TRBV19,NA,TGTGCCAGTAGAAGCAATGGACAGGGTCAATCCTACGAGCAGTACTTC,CASRSNGQGQSYEQYF
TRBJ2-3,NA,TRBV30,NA,TGTGCCTGGACAGGGTACTCCGATACGCAGTATTTT,CAWTGYSDTQYF
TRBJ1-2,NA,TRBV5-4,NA,TGTGCCAGCAGCTCTGCAGGGGAAACCTATGGCTACACCTTC,CASSSAGETYGYTF
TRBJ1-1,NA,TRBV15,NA,TGTGCCACCAGCAGAGATCTAGTAGGGGGGAACACTGAAGCTTTCTTT,CATSRDLVGGNTEAFF
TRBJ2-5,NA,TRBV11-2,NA,TGTGCCAGCAGCCGCCTCGACAGGCCTGGAGAGACCCAGTACTTC,CASSRLDRPGETQYF
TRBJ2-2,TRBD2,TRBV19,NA,TGTGCCAGTATTTTTAGCGGGAGGGCCGACACCGGGGAGCTGTTTTTT,CASIFSGRADTGELFF
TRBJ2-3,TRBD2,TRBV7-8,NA,TGTGCCAGCAGCTACAGCGGGAGCGGCACAGATACGCAGTATTTT,CASSYSGSGTDTQYF
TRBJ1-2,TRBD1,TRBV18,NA,TGTGCCAGCTCACCACCCGACAGGGAAAAAACCAGGGGTGGCTACACCTTC,CASSPPDREKTRGGYTF
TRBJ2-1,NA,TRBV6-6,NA,TGTGCCAGCGGTTATAGCTCCTACAATGAGCAGTTCTTC,CASGYSSYNEQFF
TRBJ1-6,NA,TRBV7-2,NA,TGTGCCAGCAGCCGAAGCACCTATAATTCACCCCTCCACTTT,CASSRSTYNSPLHF
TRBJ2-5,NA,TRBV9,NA,TGTGCCAGCAGCTCGTCAGGGGATCCCCAAGAGACCCAGTACTTC,CASSSSGDPQETQYF
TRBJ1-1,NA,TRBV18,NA,TGTGCCAGCTCACCTCAGGACAGAAGGAACACTGAAGCTTTCTTT,CASSPQDRRNTEAFF
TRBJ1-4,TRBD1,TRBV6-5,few,TGTGCCAGCAGTTACCGGGGACAGGGGGCATACAAACTGTTTTTT,CASSYRGQGAYKLFF
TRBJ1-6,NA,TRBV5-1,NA,TGCGCCAGCAGCTTGGATCCGGGCTCCTATAATTCACCCCTCCACTTT,CASSLDPGSYNSPLHF
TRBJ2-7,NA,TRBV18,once,TGTGCCAGCTCACCGATGGAGACAGCTGGCCGATACGAGCAGTACTTC,CASSPMETAGRYEQYF
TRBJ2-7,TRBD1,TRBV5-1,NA,TGCGCCAGCAGACAGGGGCAGGGGGCTAACGAGCAGTACTTC,CASRQGQGANEQYF
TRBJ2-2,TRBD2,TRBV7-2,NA,TGTGCCAGCAGCATCCGACTAGCGGGGGACACCGGGGAGCTGTTTTTT,CASSIRLAGDTGELFF
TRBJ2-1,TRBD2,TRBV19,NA,TGTGCCAGTAGTCCCGACAGGACTAGCGGGAGGGCCCGCCGGCAGTTCTTC,CASSPDRTSGRARRQFF
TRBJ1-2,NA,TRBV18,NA,TGTGCCAGCCTGCAGGGGTCCTACTATGGCTACACCTTC,CASLQGSYYGYTF
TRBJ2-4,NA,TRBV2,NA,TGTGCCAGCAGCCAACGGGGTACAGGGCTGGCCAAAAACATTCAGTACTTC,CASSQRGTGLAKNIQYF
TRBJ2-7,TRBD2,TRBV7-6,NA,TGTGCCAGCAGCTTAGCTGCACTAGCGGCCCCCGGGTTCATGGACGAGCAGTACTTC,CASSLAALAAPGFMDEQYF
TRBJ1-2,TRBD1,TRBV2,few,TGTGCCAGCAGACGACAGGGGGCGGATGGCTACACCTTC,CASRRQGADGYTF
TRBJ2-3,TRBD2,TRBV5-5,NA,TGTGCCAGCAGCTTTGGGACTAGCGGATCCACAGATACGCAGTATTTT,CASSFGTSGSTDTQYF
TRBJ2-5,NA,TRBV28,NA,TGTGCCAGCAGTTCTGACAGCGTGTGGGCCCAGTACTTC,CASSSDSVWAQYF
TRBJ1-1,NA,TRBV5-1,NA,TGCGCCAGCAGTCAGACAGGCATGAACACTGAAGCTTTCTTT,CASSQTGMNTEAFF
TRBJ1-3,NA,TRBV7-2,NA,TGTGCCAGCAGCTTAGGATCCGGTGACACCATATATTTT,CASSLGSGDTIYF
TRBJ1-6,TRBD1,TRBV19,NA,TGTGCCAGTAGTATCGAGACAGGGGTAAATTCACCCCTCCACTTT,CASSIETGVNSPLHF